The following is a T cell receptor (beta chain) sequence with its context. Its antigen is still unknown. This entry comes from a study of blood T cells in healthy people across ages. The V and J ends lost 5 bases and 0 bases respectively, with 19 bases between them. Germline V gives CDR1 MGHDK, CDR2 SYGVNS. The CDR3 covers 17 residues. Study results and limitations: It was held that diversity estimates obtained from one million T cells represented underestimates.

A second PCR of roughly 6 to 12 cycles used a sample-barcoded 5' primer and a J-beta primer mix. TCRdb re-analysed the 5' RACE reads in MiXCR, keeping a single row per CDR3 protein. The sample carries approximately 690,000 distinct CDR3 sequences, roughly 58% recorded once. The clonotype was recovered from a man aged 60-69 years in good health. Source material: blood. The chain links TRBV25-1 to TRBJ2-5, with D possibly being TRBD2 (6 bases). The DNA for the CDR3 is TGTGCCAGCAGTCCCCGGTTCGGTGGGGGGTACCAAGAGACCCAGTACTTC. Translated, it gives CASSPRFGGGYQETQYF.